The 27 T cell receptor beta chains below were found in one sample sequenced in a study of shared T cell receptors in the human thymus. Sequencing was performed with immunoSEQ multiplex PCR; in TCRdb, only in-frame clones are kept and a portion is missing. The sample consists of roughly 550,000 clones, about four fifths of them appearing once. These data also featured in a second study, about human thymus T cells.

The sample consisted of thymocytes. All receptors come from a boy in the first two years of life with a congenital heart defect.

This clone was observed a single time. The rearrangement links TRBV9 to TRBJ1-1; maybe TRBD1 (5 bases). Per the germline V gene, CDR1 is SGDLS and CDR2 is YYNGEE. V lost 4 bases to trimming and J lost 4 bases, with 14 bases between them. The CDR3 runs to 14 residues. The CDR3 region has the DNA TGTGCCAGCAGCCCCGGACATTCCCTCACTGAAGCTTTCTTT. This translates into CASSPGHSLTEAFF.

V and J are TRBV2 and TRBJ2-1; 8 nucleotides line up with TRBD2. CDR1 is SNHLY and CDR2 is FYNNEI in the germline V gene. The J segment lost 13 bases and the V segment lost 8 bases, leaving 16 bases of the junction unmatched. This CDR3 has 14 amino acids. As DNA, the CDR3 is TGTGCCAGCGGCACTAGCGGACACCCGATCGGACAGTTCTTC. Amino acids: CASGTSGHPIGQFF. The full variable domain, with the rest looked up from reference TRBV2 and TRBJ2-1, is EPEVTQTPSHQVTQMGQEVILRCVPISNHLYFYWYRQILGQKVEFLVSFYNNEISEKSEIFDDQFSVERPDGSNFTLKIRSTKLEDSAMYFCASGTSGHPIGQFFGPGTRLTVL.

Only a few counts were recorded for this clone. The chain links TRBV2 to TRBJ2-1, with 15 bases matching TRBD2. Germline V CDR1 and CDR2: SNHLY, FYNNEI. The CDR3 is made up of 18 amino acids. V was clipped by 6 bases and J by 0 bases; unmatched bases: 6. CDR3 DNA: TGTGCCAGCAGGGGGGGACTAGCGGGAGGCAGCTCCTACAATGAGCAGTTCTTC. Translated, it gives CASRGGLAGGSSYNEQFF.

V usage is TRBV7-2 and J usage is TRBJ2-7; 8 positions agree with TRBD1. This CDR3 has 15 amino acids. Germline lookup yields CDR1 SGHTA and CDR2 FQGNSA. V trimming: 6 bases; J trimming: 0 bases; junction bases outside the gene matches: 7. The DNA of the CDR3 is TGTGCCAGCAGTTTCACAGGGGGGTCCTCCTACGAGCAGTACTTC. This gives the protein CASSFTGGSSYEQYF.

This clone showed up just a few times. The rearrangement links TRBV4-3 to TRBJ2-1, with TRBD2 matching 10 bases. The ends lost 4 bases at V and 8 bases at J; junction bases unmatched: 8. CDR1 and CDR2 from the germline V gene are LGHNA and YSLEER. This CDR3 is 15 amino acids long. CDR3 sequence reads: CASSRSGRGHYEQFF. The CDR3 bases are TGCGCCAGCAGCCGAAGCGGGAGGGGGCACTATGAGCAGTTCTTC.

The rearrangement joins TRBV29-1 to TRBJ2-1; no firm D call. Deletions cut 4 bases from V and 0 bases from J, with 10 bases between. The germline gives CDR1 SQVTM, CDR2 ANQGSEA. The CDR3 covers 14 residues. The CDR3 loop is CSVGGTSSYNEQFF. The CDR3 nucleotides read TGCAGCGTTGGCGGTACCAGCTCCTACAATGAGCAGTTCTTC.

The J gene is TRBJ1-5, the V gene TRBV6-1, with 7 bases fitting TRBD1. Germline V lookup: CDR1 MNHNS, CDR2 SASEGT. V lost 6 bases, J lost 6 bases, and 2 bases stayed unmatched. CDR3 length equals 12 residues. Here the CDR3 reads CASRDRVQPQHF. Written as DNA, the CDR3 is TGTGCCAGCAGAGACAGGGTTCAGCCCCAGCATTTT.

The chain uses TRBV2 and TRBJ2-7; TRBD1 agrees at 8 bases. V shed 7 bases, J shed 2 bases, and the junction held 16 bases outside the gene matches. The germline V gene encodes CDR1 SNHLY and CDR2 FYNNEI. This CDR3 region has 17 residues. The CDR3 is CASTSHRTGSGAYEQYF. The CDR3 region has the DNA TGTGCCAGCACCTCCCACCGGACAGGGTCGGGCGCCTACGAGCAGTACTTC. The variable domain in full, with the rest retrieved from reference TRBV2 and TRBJ2-7, is EPEVTQTPSHQVTQMGQEVILRCVPISNHLYFYWYRQILGQKVEFLVSFYNNEISEKSEIFDDQFSVERPDGSNFTLKIRSTKLEDSAMYFCASTSHRTGSGAYEQYFGPGTRLTVT.

The V call is TRBV7-9, the J call TRBJ2-5, with TRBD2 matching 8 bases. Trimming removed 1 base from V and 4 bases from J; junction bases left unmatched: 8. Germline CDR1 reads SEHNR; CDR2 reads FQNEAQ (reference sequence). The CDR3 is 16 residues long. The CDR3 DNA is TGTGCCAGCAGCTTAGTTCGGAGCGGGAGTGGAGAGACCCAGTACTTC. Its translation: CASSLVRSGSGETQYF.

In DNA, the CDR3 is TGTGCCTGGAGTGTACGAGGGAAGGAGCAGTTCTTC. This sequence encodes CAWSVRGKEQFF. This chain joins TRBV30 and TRBJ2-1; TRBD2 might be the D (5 bases). V gave up 0 bases and J gave up 10 bases, with 10 bases separating them. CDR3 length equals 12 residues. CDR1 is GTSNPN and CDR2 is SVGIG in the germline V gene (reference sequence). The variable domain in full, with the rest retrieved from reference TRBV30 and TRBJ2-1, is SQTIHQWPATLVQPVGSPLSLECTVEGTSNPNLYWYRQAAGRGLQLLFYSVGIGQISSEVPQNLSASRPQDRQFILSSKKLLLSDSGFYLCAWSVRGKEQFFGPGTRLTVL.

As for this clone: Other DNA sequences within the sample encode an identical CDR3. V gene TRBV30 combines with J gene TRBJ2-3, with D tentatively TRBD1 (5 bases). This CDR3 is 15 amino acids long. V was pared by 4 bases and J by 5 bases, with 19 bases between. Germline V gives CDR1 GTSNPN, CDR2 SVGIG (reference sequence). In nucleotides, the CDR3 is TGTGCCTGGATACCCGACAGTCCCCGAGAAGATACGCAGTATTTT. This codes for CAWIPDSPREDTQYF.

The chain carries TRBV6-1 and TRBJ2-5; maybe TRBD1 (5 bases). Germline values: CDR1 MNHNS, CDR2 SASEGT. V lost 0 bases to trimming and J lost 4 bases, with 15 bases between them. The CDR3 runs to 16 residues. The CDR3 bases are TGTGCCAGCAGTGAAGCTACAGCTGGAGACAGAGAGACCCAGTACTTC. Translating it yields CASSEATAGDRETQYF.

The CDR3, as DNA: TGTGCCAGCTCAAAGGGGGGGCGTCAGCCCCAGCATTTT. Protein sequence: CASSKGGRQPQHF. J is TRBJ1-5 and V is TRBV18; maybe TRBD1 (6 bases). The CDR3 is made up of 13 amino acids. Deletions cut 5 bases from V and 6 bases from J, with 11 bases between. The germline CDR1 and CDR2 sequences are KGHSH and LQKENI.

This CDR3 reads CASRVLAARRIEQFF. CDR3 nucleotides: TGTGCCAGCAGGGTACTAGCAGCCCGACGAATTGAGCAGTTCTTC. The rearrangement links TRBV6-1 to TRBJ2-1; possibly TRBD2 for D (6 bases). Trimming cost V 6 bases and J 9 bases, with 21 bases left between them. The CDR3 has 15 amino acids. Germline-derived CDR1 and CDR2 are MNHNS and SASEGT.

The V call is TRBV19, the J call TRBJ1-3; TRBD1 agrees at 8 bases. The CDR3 runs to 15 residues. CDR1 is LNHDA, CDR2 SQIVND, per germline (reference sequence). V lost 3 bases and J lost 3; bases outside the gene matches: 4. Written as DNA, the CDR3 is TGTGCCAGTAGTATCCCGACAGGGGTTGGAAACACCATATATTTT. The encoded protein is CASSIPTGVGNTIYF.

The chain employs TRBV28 and TRBJ2-7; TRBD2 agrees at 8 bases. Trimming removed 4 bases from V and 3 bases from J; junction bases left unmatched: 5. The CDR3 extends over 14 amino acids. CDR1 and CDR2 (germline): MDHEN, SYDVKM. The CDR3 is CASSSAGGIYEQYF. CDR3 nucleotides: TGTGCCAGCAGTTCTGCGGGAGGTATCTACGAGCAGTACTTC.

This clone has more than one count but fewer than ten. The chain couples TRBV5-6 to TRBJ2-2, with 11 bases matching TRBD1. The CDR3 contains 16 residues. V trimming: 4 bases; J trimming: 5 bases; junction bases outside the gene matches: 7. The germline gives CDR1 SGHDT, CDR2 YYEEEE. The CDR3 here is CASSLGQGAETGELFF. As DNA, the CDR3 is TGTGCCAGCAGCCTAGGACAGGGGGCTGAGACCGGGGAGCTGTTTTTT.

The CDR3 nucleotides read TGCGCCAGCAGCGTCCGGGGCAGGGGGCTACCAAATGAAAAACTGTTTTTT. This gives the protein CASSVRGRGLPNEKLFF. The rearrangement uses TRBV4-3 and TRBJ1-4, with 8 bases aligning to TRBD1. The CDR3 has 17 amino acids. The germline CDR1 and CDR2 sequences are LGHNA and YSLEER. With V trimmed by 5 bases and J by 5 bases, 13 bases remained unmatched.

V and J are TRBV21-1 and TRBJ2-1; the table's D call, TRBD2, has no DNA check behind it. TRBV21-1 is a recognized pseudogene. The CDR3 extends over 15 amino acids. The CDR3 DNA is TGTGCCAGCAGCTCGGCGGGAGGGCCCTGGAATGAGCAGTTCTTC. Translating gives CASSSAGGPWNEQFF.

The chain carries TRBV25-1 and TRBJ1-2; 7 nucleotides agree with TRBD1. Germline V gives CDR1 MGHDK, CDR2 SYGVNS. Trimming cost V 6 bases and J 2 bases; bases outside gene matches: 0. The CDR3 sequence is 12 residues long. CDR3 bases: TGTGCCAGCAGGGGACAGAACTATGGCTACACCTTC. Translation gives CASRGQNYGYTF.

The V and J genes are TRBV28 and TRBJ2-7, with D perhaps matching TRBD1 (5 bases). This CDR3 comprises 15 residues. CDR1 is MDHEN and CDR2 is SYDVKM in the germline V gene. Trimming pared 7 bases from V and 2 bases from J, leaving 18 bases between. DNA of the CDR3: TGTGCCAGCACGCCCTGGGGCGCGGACGCCTACGAGCAGTACTTC. It codes for CASTPWGADAYEQYF.

There are a few counts of this clone. V gene TRBV6-1 combines with J gene TRBJ2-1, with 10 positions matching TRBD1. This CDR3 has 15 residues. Trimming took 4 bases from V and 2 from J; bases not matched to a gene: 2. Germline-derived CDR1 and CDR2 are MNHNS and SASEGT. Written as DNA, the CDR3 is TGTGCCAGCAGTGTGGGACAGGGGACCTACAATGAGCAGTTCTTC. This gives the protein CASSVGQGTYNEQFF.

V gene TRBV6-4 combines with J gene TRBJ1-1; 8 bases match TRBD1. Losses at the gene ends were 7 bases for V and 1 base for J; bases not matched to a gene: 14. The germline V gene has CDR1 MRHNA and CDR2 SNTAGT. The CDR3 covers 17 residues. Here the CDR3 DNA reads TGTGCCAGCACCAAAAACCACGAACAGGGGGAGAACACTGAAGCTTTCTTT. Translating gives CASTKNHEQGENTEAFF.

This clone was counted once. V gene TRBV5-6 combines with J gene TRBJ2-7; TRBD1 matches at 8 bases. CDR1 and CDR2 (germline): SGHDT, YYEEEE. The V gene end was trimmed by 3 bases and the J gene end by 2 bases; junction bases not matched to a gene: 7. This CDR3 spans 15 amino acids. Here the CDR3 reads CASSSTGQVPYEQYF. The DNA of the CDR3 is TGTGCCAGCAGCTCCACGGGACAGGTACCCTACGAGCAGTACTTC. The full variable domain, completed using reference TRBV5-6 and TRBJ2-7, is DAGVTQSPTHLIKTRGQQVTLRCSPKSGHDTVSWYQQALGQGPQFIFQYYEEEERQRGNFPDRFSGHQFPNYSSELNVNALLLGDSALYLCASSSTGQVPYEQYFGPGTRLTVT.

As concerns this clone: The sample has other DNA sequences that encode this CDR3 too. This chain uses TRBV5-8 with TRBJ2-7, with 7 positions matching TRBD1. The trim removed 4 bases at V and 2 bases at J, leaving 18 bases unmatched. The germline V gene has CDR1 SGHTS and CDR2 YDEGEE. CDR3 size: 18 residues. CDR3 sequence reads: CASSPPLNSGTATYEQYF. The CDR3 DNA is TGTGCCAGCAGCCCGCCCCTGAACTCCGGGACAGCCACCTACGAGCAGTACTTC. The whole variable domain, remainder taken from reference TRBV5-8 and TRBJ2-7, is EAGVTQSPTHLIKTRGQQATLRCSPISGHTSVYWYQQALGLGLQFLLWYDEGEERNRGNFPPRFSGRQFPNYSSELNVNALELEDSALYLCASSPPLNSGTATYEQYFGPGTRLTVT.

V gene TRBV4-3 combines with J gene TRBJ2-4; 7 bases align to TRBD2. The CDR3 totals 16 residues. Germline CDR1 is LGHNA and CDR2 is YSLEER. Trimming took 4 bases from V and 3 from J; bases not matched to a gene: 9. In DNA form, the CDR3 reads TGCGCCAGCAGCCCCTCCGGGAGGTCGGGCAAAAACATTCAGTACTTC. As protein: CASSPSGRSGKNIQYF.

The chain links TRBV15 to TRBJ2-7; no reliable D call. V was cut by 6 bases and J by 0 bases, with 21 bases left in between. The CDR3 spans 17 residues. Germline CDR1 LNHNV, CDR2 YYDKDF (reference sequence). This chain's CDR3 is CATSKSKAKASSYEQYF. In nucleotides, the CDR3 is TGTGCCACCAGTAAGAGCAAGGCCAAGGCTAGCTCCTACGAGCAGTACTTC.